This T cell receptor (beta chain) was sequenced for a study of OX40 agonist ivuxolimab in advanced cancers. Overall study context: One patient with hepatocellular carcinoma and two with cutaneous melanoma, three in all, had partial responses. Regarding the study as a whole: On average, a greater number of expanded clones characterised CD8+ T cells relative to CD4+. By week 6 at 0.1 to 3.0 mg/kg, blood CD4+ and CD8+ T cells had expanded clonally. Also showing low normalized T-cell clonal expansion were some of the nonresponders.

Sequenced by immunoSEQ multiplex PCR; TCRdb stores in-frame clones only, minus some. This sample yields roughly 40,000 clones, of which over 75% are seen a single time; roughly 18% belongs to the top ten. The germline V gene encodes CDR1 SGHDT and CDR2 YYEEEE. V lost 4 bases and J lost 9, with 14 bases in between. CDR3 length equals 13 residues. With respect to this clone: Its antigen is currently unknown.

The chain has TRBV5-6 and TRBJ2-1; no firm D call. The sequences come from CD4+ or CD8+ T cells sorted from blood, collected in a trial of the OX40 agonist ivuxolimab. The TCR comes from an adult with an advanced solid tumor such as melanoma, head and neck, liver or kidney cancer. The CDR3 sequence is CASSLGIAGEQFF. The CDR3 DNA sequence: TGTGCCAGCAGCCTTGGGATCGCAGGTGAGCAGTTCTTC.